A single sample is the source of the 24 T cell receptor beta chains below, sequenced in a study of blood T cells in healthy people across ages. A second PCR, run for roughly 7 to 11 cycles, used a sample-barcoded 5' primer plus a J-beta primer mix. TCRdb itself ran the 5' RACE reads through MiXCR, one entry per CDR3 protein. This table has about 700,000 distinct CDR3 sequences, about a third appearing once. The sequenced sample consisted of blood. These receptors were taken from a woman of 80 years or more in good health.

This clonotype was seen at least ten times. V and J are TRBV2 and TRBJ1-5; no clear D. This CDR3 contains 17 residues. The germline V and J ends were trimmed by 2 bases and 0 bases, with 14 bases remaining between them. Germline loops: CDR1 SNHLY, CDR2 FYNNEI. The DNA of the CDR3 is TGTGCCAGCAGTGAACGTGTCAGAACCTATAGCAATCAGCCCCAGCATTTT. Protein: CASSERVRTYSNQPQHF.

This clonotype came up many times. The chain couples TRBV7-8 to TRBJ1-2; D is unclear. Germline V gives CDR1 SGHVS, CDR2 FQNEAQ. V was cut by 1 base and J by 0 bases, with 15 bases left in between. This CDR3 is 17 amino acids long. CDR3 loop: CASSLVRTPTSNYGYTF. In DNA, the CDR3 is TGTGCCAGCAGCTTAGTCCGGACGCCGACCTCTAACTATGGCTACACCTTC.

The table lists this clonotype with many counts. The CDR3 sequence: CAWGKGRVDEQYF. CDR3 DNA sequence: TGTGCCTGGGGGAAGGGCAGGGTGGACGAGCAGTACTTC. V usage is TRBV30 and J usage is TRBJ2-7, with D perhaps matching TRBD1 (5 bases). The V gene's germline CDR1 is GTSNPN and CDR2 SVGIG (reference sequence). The CDR3 consists of 13 residues. Deletions cut 5 bases from V and 5 bases from J, with 16 bases between.

V gene TRBV9 combines with J gene TRBJ1-2; D call uncertain. The CDR3 has 14 amino acids. The V and J ends lost 1 base and 6 bases respectively, with 13 bases between them. Germline-derived CDR1 and CDR2 are SGDLS and YYNGEE. CDR3 nucleotides: TGTGCCAGCAGCGTAACCTTCTTAGGGAATGGCTACACCTTC. It encodes CASSVTFLGNGYTF.

The V and J genes are TRBV5-1 and TRBJ2-3; 8 bases match TRBD2. The CDR3 loop spans 16 amino acids. The V and J ends lost 0 bases and 6 bases, in that order; junction bases with no gene match: 9. Germline V CDR1 and CDR2: SGHRS, YFSETQ. The CDR3, as DNA: TGCGCCAGCAGCTTGGAAGGCGGGGGGCTCGTGGATACGCAGTATTTT. It translates to CASSLEGGGLVDTQYF.

The chain links TRBV6-4 to TRBJ1-1; 7 bases match TRBD1. Germline assignment: CDR1 MRHNA and CDR2 SNTAGT. The V segment lost 6 bases and the J segment 1 base; nucleotides outside the gene matches: 5. The CDR3 is made up of 14 amino acids. For the CDR3, the DNA is TGTGCCAGCAGGAGGGACAGATCGAACACTGAAGCTTTCTTT. This encodes CASRRDRSNTEAFF.

The CDR3 here is CSATIPNYGYTF. The CDR3, as DNA: TGCAGTGCTACAATTCCTAACTATGGCTACACCTTC. The chain joins TRBV20-1 to TRBJ1-2; D is ambiguous. Germline CDR1 reads DFQATT; CDR2 reads SNEGSKA (reference sequence). This CDR3 is built from 12 residues. V was trimmed by 4 bases and J by 0 bases, leaving 6 bases between them.

The chain joins TRBV5-4 to TRBJ2-5; maybe TRBD2 (6 bases). The CDR3 is made up of 15 amino acids. V lost 5 bases and J lost 2, with 16 bases in between. CDR1 is SGHNT and CDR2 is YYREEE in the germline V gene (reference sequence). The DNA of the CDR3 is TGTGCCAGCAGTAAGACTAGTGCTTTTCAAGAGACCCAGTACTTC. Its translation is CASSKTSAFQETQYF.

V gene TRBV11-2 combines with J gene TRBJ2-3; no reliable D call. This CDR3 is built from 12 residues. The V end lost 4 bases, the J end lost 6 bases, and 8 bases lay between the germline ends. Germline V gives CDR1 SGHAT, CDR2 FQNNGV. CDR3 DNA sequence: TGTGCCAGCAGCTATCTGCGGGATACGCAGTATTTT. Its protein is CASSYLRDTQYF.

This clonotype turned up a few times. The rearrangement links TRBV5-1 to TRBJ1-2, with 9 bases matching TRBD1. The germline gives CDR1 SGHRS, CDR2 YFSETQ. This CDR3 contains 16 residues. The junction had 7 bases not matched to a gene; V was cut back by 4 bases and J by 0 bases. This CDR3 is CASSPDRGSANYGYTF. The CDR3 nucleotides are TGCGCCAGCAGCCCCGACAGGGGGTCGGCTAACTATGGCTACACCTTC. The full variable domain, its missing parts supplied by reference TRBV5-1 and TRBJ1-2, is KAGVTQTPRYLIKTRGQQVTLSCSPISGHRSVSWYQQTPGQGLQFLFEYFSETQRNKGNFPGRFSGRQFSNSRSEMNVSTLELGDSALYLCASSPDRGSANYGYTFGSGTRLTVV.

With respect to this clonotype: Relative to the germline gene, one junction end is altered; a read error may explain this. The rearrangement uses TRBV6-2 or TRBV6-3 and TRBJ1-2; no reliable D call. Germline V gene sequence: CDR1 MNHEY, CDR2 SVGEGT. The length of the CDR3 is 12 residues. Written as DNA, the CDR3 is TGTGCCTGCAGTTTTGACCGCTGTGGCTACACCTTC. The encoded protein is CACSFDRCGYTF.

Many counts were recorded for this clonotype. V gene TRBV5-1 combines with J gene TRBJ1-1; D unclear. V gave up 3 bases and J gave up 1 base, with 10 bases separating them. This CDR3 spans 14 amino acids. Germline assignment: CDR1 SGHRS and CDR2 YFSETQ. CDR3 bases: TGCGCCAGCAGCTCCGGACTTACGAACACTGAAGCTTTCTTT. Translating it yields CASSSGLTNTEAFF.

In nucleotides, the CDR3 is TGTGCCAGCTCGACTAGCGGGGGGATGGGGCAGTATTTT. Its protein is CASSTSGGMGQYF. The genes are TRBV21-1 and TRBJ2-3; the DNA was not compared with TRBD2, the D call given in the table. TRBV21-1 has pseudogene status. The CDR3 has 13 residues.

This clonotype was recorded at least ten times. This chain joins TRBV3-1 and TRBJ2-7; D may correspond to TRBD1 or TRBD2 (6 bases each). CDR3 length: 13 amino acids. Germline V gene lookup returns CDR1 LGHDT and CDR2 YNNKEL (reference sequence). V lost 3 bases, J lost 2 bases, and 8 bases lay in between. The CDR3 nucleotides are TGTGCCAGCAGCCATGGGGGGCCCTACGAGCAGTACTTC. This gives the protein CASSHGGPYEQYF.

Comments on this clonotype: A much larger clonotype is one base distant, so this may be a read error. V gene TRBV18 combines with J gene TRBJ2-1, with D perhaps matching TRBD2 (6 bases). CDR1 and CDR2 from the germline V gene are KGHSH and LQKENI. CDR3 size: 16 residues. CDR3 sequence: CAGSPGEQVTYNEQFF. For the CDR3, the DNA is TGTGCCGGCTCGCCGGGGGAGCAGGTTACCTACAATGAGCAGTTCTTC.

Ten or more counts support this clonotype. This chain uses TRBV29-1 with TRBJ2-3; D may be TRBD2 (7 bases). This CDR3 spans 15 amino acids. Germline CDR1 SQVTM, CDR2 ANQGSEA. V was trimmed by 8 bases and J by 1 base, leaving 19 bases between them. The CDR3 coding sequence is TGCAGCACCTACAGCGTAGGGGGGGGCACAGATACGCAGTATTTT. Protein product: CSTYSVGGGTDTQYF.

This clonotype was found many times. V is TRBV12-3 or TRBV12-4 and J is TRBJ1-2, with D perhaps TRBD1 (5 bases). This CDR3 has 13 residues. Trimming took 1 base from V and 6 from J, leaving 9 bases between them. In nucleotides, the CDR3 is TGTGCCAGCAGTTTAGATGGGGGGGATGGCTACACCTTC. It is translated as CASSLDGGDGYTF.

In this sample, this clonotype turned up many times. This sequence joins TRBV18 and TRBJ2-5, with D perhaps matching TRBD1 (6 bases). The CDR3 length is 16 residues. Germline V gene sequence: CDR1 KGHSH, CDR2 LQKENI. V was clipped by 3 bases and J by 8 bases, with 22 bases between them. DNA for the CDR3: TGTGCCAGCTCACCTAAGACAGGTACCCTGCGAGGTACCCAGTACTTC. This gives the protein CASSPKTGTLRGTQYF.

The J gene is TRBJ2-3, the V gene TRBV20-1; TRBD2 matches at 8 bases. Looked up from germline, CDR1 is DFQATT and CDR2 is SNEGSKA (reference sequence). The CDR3 spans 15 residues. V shed 0 bases and J 2 bases; nucleotides not matched to a gene: 4. The CDR3 DNA sequence: TGCAGTGCTAGAGACTTAGCGGGGATCACAGATACGCAGTATTTT. Encoded protein: CSARDLAGITDTQYF.

The J gene is TRBJ2-5, the V gene TRBV5-1; the D gene is possibly TRBD2 (5 bases). Gene TRBJ2-7 matches the end of the DNA better, so the J call may be wrong. The germline V gene has CDR1 SGHRS and CDR2 YFSETQ. The CDR3 extends over 12 amino acids. The CDR3 nucleotides read TGCGCCAGCAGCTTTCCCGGGGACGAGCAGTACTTC. Protein: CASSFPGDEQYF.

The chain couples TRBV7-2 to TRBJ2-7; no reliable D call. Trimming removed 5 bases at V and 0 bases at J, with 11 bases between. Germline CDR1 and CDR2: SGHTA and FQGNSA. This CDR3 has 14 amino acids. DNA for the CDR3: TGTGCCAGCAGCAGCACCGGGCACTCCTACGAGCAGTACTTC. Protein sequence: CASSSTGHSYEQYF.

This clonotype was detected a few times. This chain uses TRBV3-1 with TRBJ1-2, with 8 bases that match TRBD1. There are 14 residues in the CDR3. The V segment lost 4 bases and the J segment 8 bases; nucleotides outside the gene matches: 9. Germline CDR1 is LGHDT and CDR2 is YNNKEL (reference sequence). CDR3 bases: TGTGCCAGCAGCCTAACTAAGGGACAGGTGGGCTACACCTTC. Residues: CASSLTKGQVGYTF.

This clonotype was seen ten or more times. The chain employs TRBV6-6 and TRBJ2-6; D unresolved. The germline gives CDR1 MNHNY, CDR2 SVGAGI (reference sequence). V lost 2 bases and J 1 base, leaving 3 bases between the germline ends. The CDR3 contains 14 residues. The CDR3 is CASSYGSGANVLTF. For the CDR3, the DNA is TGTGCCAGCAGTTACGGGTCTGGGGCCAACGTCCTGACTTTC.

The V and J genes are TRBV20-1 and TRBJ1-2; TRBD1 is a possible D gene (5 bases). The CDR3 is 16 amino acids. Trimming removed 0 bases at V and 2 bases at J, with 16 bases between. The V gene's germline CDR1 is DFQATT and CDR2 SNEGSKA (reference sequence). CDR3 sequence: CSARDGGREVNYGYTF. The CDR3 DNA follows: TGCAGTGCTAGAGATGGGGGTAGAGAGGTGAACTATGGCTACACCTTC.